The 18 T cell receptor beta chains below all came from one sample that was sequenced in a study of shared clonotypes between healthy human individuals. Libraries were prepared by immunoSEQ multiplex PCR; TCRdb keeps only in-frame clonotypes and omits some of them. The sample consists of about 480,000 clones, 60% to 80% of them appearing once. Sequencing was done on a sample of PBMCs. Receptors originate from a woman in her thirties or forties in good health. Some clones in this sample may be carry-over from other donors' samples.

The V and J genes are TRBV18 and TRBJ2-2; TRBD1 might be the D (5 bases). The germline V gene has CDR1 KGHSH and CDR2 LQKENI. The CDR3 contains 17 residues. The V end lost 1 base, the J end lost 0 bases, and 12 bases lay between the germline ends. The CDR3 is CASSPLGSGPNTGELFF. CDR3 DNA sequence: TGTGCCAGCTCACCACTAGGTTCAGGGCCGAACACCGGGGAGCTGTTTTTT.

The chain couples TRBV28 to TRBJ2-5, with 9 nucleotides matching TRBD1. J was trimmed by 4 bases and V by 3 bases; bases with no gene match: 3. The CDR3 covers 14 residues. Germline CDR1 MDHEN, CDR2 SYDVKM. CDR3 nucleotides: TGTGCCAGCAGTTTTCCGGGACAGGGAGAGACCCAGTACTTC. Protein product: CASSFPGQGETQYF.

This chain uses TRBV10-3 with TRBJ2-2; the D is unclear. Germline CDR1 reads ENHRY; CDR2 reads SYGVKD. The CDR3 length is 14 residues. V was cut by 6 bases and J by 5 bases, with 13 bases left in between. Here the CDR3 reads CAIRDGAGTGELFF. Written as DNA, the CDR3 is TGTGCCATCAGAGACGGAGCAGGTACCGGGGAGCTGTTTTTT.

Concerning this clone: The junction departs from germline at one end; a sequencing error may be responsible. This sequence joins TRBV25-1 and TRBJ2-7; 12 bases line up with TRBD2. Germline CDR1 is MGHDK and CDR2 is SYGVNS. The CDR3 consists of 15 residues. This CDR3 reads CASTGTSGLSYEQYF. CDR3 DNA: TGTGCAAGCACAGGGACTAGCGGGCTTTCCTACGAGCAGTACTTC.

The V gene is TRBV7-9, the J gene TRBJ2-7; D may be TRBD1 (5 bases). The length of the CDR3 is 13 residues. Looked up from germline, CDR1 is SEHNR and CDR2 is FQNEAQ (reference sequence). Trimming took 5 bases from V and 9 from J, leaving 17 bases between them. The CDR3 region has the DNA TGTGCCAGCAGCCTAGACAGTCCCTATGGGCAGTACTTC. This translates into CASSLDSPYGQYF.

This chain joins TRBV10-1 and TRBJ2-7; 8 nucleotides line up with TRBD2. With V trimmed by 4 bases and J by 6 bases, 8 bases remained unmatched. The CDR3 length is 14 residues. Germline lookup yields CDR1 WNHNN and CDR2 SYGVQD (reference sequence). CDR3 coding DNA: TGCGCCAGCAGTGGGAGCGGGAGTGGTCCCGAGCAGTACTTC. Translating gives CASSGSGSGPEQYF.

The chain is built from TRBV5-1 and TRBJ2-3, with D tentatively TRBD1 or TRBD2 (5 bases each). V was clipped by 6 bases and J by 3 bases, with 14 bases between them. The germline CDR1 and CDR2 sequences are SGHRS and YFSETQ. CDR3 length: 14 residues. The CDR3 DNA is TGCGCCAGCACACCTTTTGGGGGAACAGATACGCAGTATTTT. Protein: CASTPFGGTDTQYF. The complete variable domain, with remaining parts taken from reference TRBV5-1 and TRBJ2-3, reads KAGVTQTPRYLIKTRGQQVTLSCSPISGHRSVSWYQQTPGQGLQFLFEYFSETQRNKGNFPGRFSGRQFSNSRSEMNVSTLELGDSALYLCASTPFGGTDTQYFGPGTRLTVL.

V gene TRBV7-3 combines with J gene TRBJ2-2; D is possibly TRBD1 or TRBD2 (5 bases each). The CDR3 spans 14 residues. CDR1 is SGHTA, CDR2 FQGTGA, per germline. V was clipped by 6 bases and J by 6 bases, with 14 bases between them. The CDR3 DNA follows: TGTGCCAGCAGTCCCCCTGGGGGTTCCGGGGAGCTGTTTTTT. Translated, it gives CASSPPGGSGELFF.

This chain links TRBV11-2 with TRBJ2-7; 7 nucleotides agree with TRBD1. Germline CDR1 SGHAT, CDR2 FQNNGV. J was trimmed by 0 bases and V by 2 bases; bases with no gene match: 10. CDR3 length equals 17 residues. The CDR3 DNA sequence: TGTGCCAGCAGCTTAAGGGGGCAGGGGATCCTCTCCTACGAGCAGTACTTC. Protein: CASSLRGQGILSYEQYF.

The chain is built from TRBV6-4 and TRBJ1-6, with D possibly matching TRBD1 (5 bases). The CDR3 has 13 residues. The germline V and J ends were trimmed by 4 bases and 7 bases, with 8 bases remaining between them. In germline, CDR1 is MRHNA, CDR2 SNTAGT. The DNA of the CDR3 is TGTGCCAGCAGTGTCGAGGGGAATTCACCCCTCCACTTT. As protein: CASSVEGNSPLHF.

The rearrangement joins TRBV7-9 to TRBJ1-4; 11 bases align to TRBD1. With V trimmed by 5 bases and J by 3 bases, 2 bases remained unmatched. This CDR3 is 15 amino acids long. Germline-derived CDR1 and CDR2 are SEHNR and FQNEAQ (reference sequence). CDR3 protein: CASSGQGAPNEKLFF. CDR3 DNA sequence: TGTGCCAGCAGCGGACAGGGGGCGCCTAATGAAAAACTGTTTTTT.

The rearrangement uses TRBV9 and TRBJ2-5, with 10 nucleotides matching TRBD2. Trimming took 4 bases from V and 5 from J; bases not matched to a gene: 8. Germline CDR1 SGDLS, CDR2 YYNGEE. This CDR3 spans 15 amino acids. In DNA form, the CDR3 reads TGTGCCAGCAGCCCCCAAGCGGGAGGGGGGGAGACCCAGTACTTC. Its translation is CASSPQAGGGETQYF.

The chain carries TRBV19 and TRBJ2-2; the match to TRBD2 covers 9 bases. Germline CDR1 reads LNHDA; CDR2 reads SQIVND (reference sequence). The CDR3 contains 14 residues. Germline trimming cut 8 bases from V and 5 bases from J; bases unmatched to any gene: 6. CDR3 nucleotide sequence: TGTGCCAGTCGGTTAGCGGGAGATACCGGGGAGCTGTTTTTT. This sequence encodes CASRLAGDTGELFF. The full variable domain, with the rest looked up from reference TRBV19 and TRBJ2-2, is DGGITQSPKYLFRKEGQNVTLSCEQNLNHDAMYWYRQDPGQGLRLIYYSQIVNDFQKGDIAEGYSVSREKKESFPLTVTSAQKNPTAFYLCASRLAGDTGELFFGEGSRLTVL.

The V and J genes are TRBV7-2 and TRBJ2-1, with D unclear. The CDR3 loop spans 14 amino acids. Between the trimmed V and J ends, which lost 2 bases and 4 bases, there was a span of 9 bases. Germline V lookup: CDR1 SGHTA, CDR2 FQGNSA. The CDR3 protein is CASSLPPRYNEQFF. The CDR3 bases are TGTGCCAGCAGCTTACCTCCTAGGTACAATGAGCAGTTCTTC.

This chain joins TRBV2 and TRBJ1-2; a possible D gene is TRBD1 (6 bases). V lost 10 bases and J lost 7, with 19 bases in between. The CDR3 is 13 residues long. Germline V lookup: CDR1 SNHLY, CDR2 FYNNEI. CDR3 sequence (DNA): TGTGCCATCACCACTCGACAGGCAAGTGGCTACACCTTC. Protein: CAITTRQASGYTF. The variable domain in full, with the rest retrieved from reference TRBV2 and TRBJ1-2, is EPEVTQTPSHQVTQMGQEVILRCVPISNHLYFYWYRQILGQKVEFLVSFYNNEISEKSEIFDDQFSVERPDGSNFTLKIRSTKLEDSAMYFCAITTRQASGYTFGSGTRLTVV.

CDR3 DNA sequence: TGTGCCAGCAGTGAAGGCGGGAGTCGCTACGAGCAGTACTTC. It yields the protein CASSEGGSRYEQYF. The chain couples TRBV2 to TRBJ2-7; 7 nucleotides agree with TRBD2. This CDR3 region has 14 residues. Trimming cost V 1 base and J 3 bases; bases outside gene matches: 3. Germline V gives CDR1 SNHLY, CDR2 FYNNEI. Full variable domain (missing parts from reference TRBV2 and TRBJ2-7): EPEVTQTPSHQVTQMGQEVILRCVPISNHLYFYWYRQILGQKVEFLVSFYNNEISEKSEIFDDQFSVERPDGSNFTLKIRSTKLEDSAMYFCASSEGGSRYEQYFGPGTRLTVT.

The chain employs TRBV29-1 and TRBJ2-5; 10 bases map to TRBD1. CDR1 is SQVTM and CDR2 is ANQGSEA in the germline V gene. CDR3 length equals 14 residues. V lost 6 bases, J lost 5 bases, and 9 bases stayed unmatched. CDR3 amino acids: CSVVTDRGSETQYF. Written as DNA, the CDR3 is TGCAGCGTGGTCACGGACAGGGGGTCGGAGACCCAGTACTTC.

This chain joins TRBV25-1 and TRBJ2-6; D is unclear. CDR3 size: 15 residues. V shed 4 bases and J shed 0 bases, with 7 bases lying between them. Germline V gene data show CDR1 as MGHDK and CDR2 as SYGVNS. For the CDR3, the DNA is TGTGCCAGCAGTGTACGGTCCTCTGGGGCCAACGTCCTGACTTTC. The encoded protein is CASSVRSSGANVLTF.